The clone carrying this TCR beta chain turned up a few times. Its antigen is unknown. The assay was immunoSEQ multiplex PCR, and TCRdb's table has in-frame clones only and misses some. The sample lists around 20,000 clones; 80% to 95% were seen once. The record originates from a study of graft-versus-host responses after intestinal transplantation. Study at large: Every recipient had anti-thymocyte globulin induction and about three years of tacrolimus plus steroids.

The study's findings and limits: Investigators detected GvH clones in recipient marrow, with some emerging earlier in ileum or blood.

Sample: PBMCs, taken roughly 54 weeks after transplant. This TCR was sampled from a human patient who received an intestinal transplant, so some T cells may come from the graft donor.

The CDR3 region is CASSEASGSSYEQYF. As DNA, the CDR3 is TGTGCCAGCAGTGAAGCTAGCGGGAGCTCCTACGAGCAGTACTTC. The chain joins TRBV6-1 to TRBJ2-7, with 9 positions matching TRBD2. The CDR3 has 15 residues. The germline V gene encodes CDR1 MNHNS and CDR2 SASEGT. The ends lost 0 bases at V and 0 bases at J; junction bases unmatched: 0.